A selection of T cell receptor beta chains follows, all from one sample in a study of ipilimumab plus nivolumab after autologous stem cell transplantation. The assay was immunoSEQ multiplex PCR, and TCRdb's table has in-frame clones only and misses some. The sample contains about 20,000 clones, about three quarters of which appear only once. The specimen was PBMCs, collected in a trial of ipilimumab plus nivolumab as post-transplant consolidation. These receptors originate from a male donor with diffuse large B-cell lymphoma. The CDR3 runs from the conserved cysteine through the conserved F or W. Each record gives: J gene, clone size, D gene, V gene, CDR3 DNA, CDR3 protein. The D gene is left open where the match is weak. Expanded clones get a size class; other rows say once, few or many, or leave the size out.

TRBJ2-3	-	-	TRBV6-5	TGTGCCAGCAGTACGGGCCCAGATACGCAGTATTTT	CASSTGPDTQYF
TRBJ2-4	-	TRBD2	TRBV5-1	TGCGCCAGCAGTCGGGACGCCGCGGGGGTTCAGTACTTC	CASSRDAAGVQYF
TRBJ2-1	-	TRBD2	TRBV29-1	TGCAGCGTTGTCGGCGGGGGGGCCGTGTCCAATGAGCAGTTCTTC	CSVVGGGAVSNEQFF
TRBJ2-2	-	-	TRBV27	TGTGCCAGCAGTTTAGATTGGTCCGGGGAGCTGTTTTTT	CASSLDWSGELFF
TRBJ1-2	-	-	TRBV30	TGTGCCTGGATCAGGGGAGGCTATGGCTACACCTTC	CAWIRGGYGYTF
TRBJ2-3	-	TRBD2	TRBV7-7	TGTGCTAGCAGCCTCGGACTAGCCCGCACAGATACGCAGTATTTT	CASSLGLARTDTQYF
TRBJ1-6	-	-	TRBV14	TGTGCCAGCAGCCAAGTTTATCGTAAGGAGCCCCTCCACTTT	CASSQVYRKEPLHF
TRBJ1-4	-	TRBD1	TRBV7-9	TGTGCCAGCAGCCTGGGGGGACAGTCTAATGAAAAACTGTTTTTT	CASSLGGQSNEKLFF
TRBJ2-5	-	TRBD2	TRBV29-1	TGCCGCGTTGACGGGGTGGGCACTAGCGGGGGGACCAGCCAAGAGACCCAGTACTTC	CRVDGVGTSGGTSQETQYF
TRBJ1-3	-	TRBD1	TRBV30	TGTGCCTGGAAAAAACTCAGGGGGAGTGGAAACACCATATATTTT	CAWKKLRGSGNTIYF
TRBJ2-6	few	-	TRBV5-1	TGCGCCACCCTCCCAAACCCCGGGGCCAACGTCCTGACTTTC	CATLPNPGANVLTF
TRBJ1-6	-	-	TRBV2	TGTGCCAGCAGTGAAGCGCTTTGGGGGGAGGGAGATTCACCCCTCCACTTT	CASSEALWGEGDSPLHF
TRBJ1-4	-	-	TRBV28	TGTGCCAGCAGTTCATACATAACTAATGAAAAACTGTTTTTT	CASSSYITNEKLFF
TRBJ1-1	once	TRBD1	TRBV11-1	TGTGCCAGCAGCTTCACCGGGACAGGGGCTGAAGCTTTCTTT	CASSFTGTGAEAFF
TRBJ1-1	-	TRBD1	TRBV5-1	TGCGCCAGCGGCGGGACAGAAGCTGAAGCTTTCTTT	CASGGTEAEAFF
TRBJ2-2	few	-	TRBV6-5	TGTGCCAGCAGTTACGGCGGACCTACCGGGGAGCTGTTTTTT	CASSYGGPTGELFF